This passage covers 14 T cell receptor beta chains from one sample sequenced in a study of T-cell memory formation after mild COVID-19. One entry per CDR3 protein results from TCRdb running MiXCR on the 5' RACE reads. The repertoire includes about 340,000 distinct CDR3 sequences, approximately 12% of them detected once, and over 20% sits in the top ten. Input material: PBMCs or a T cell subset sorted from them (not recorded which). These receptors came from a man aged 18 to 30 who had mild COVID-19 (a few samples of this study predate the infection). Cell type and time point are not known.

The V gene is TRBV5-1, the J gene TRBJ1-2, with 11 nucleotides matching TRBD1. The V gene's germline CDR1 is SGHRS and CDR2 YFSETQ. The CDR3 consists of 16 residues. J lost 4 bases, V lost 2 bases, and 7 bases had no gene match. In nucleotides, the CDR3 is TGCGCCAGCAGCTTAACCGGGACAGGGGGGACCTATGGCTACACCTTC. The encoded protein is CASSLTGTGGTYGYTF.

Written as DNA, the CDR3 is TGTGCCAGCGGCCCGGGTGATACGCAGTATTTT. Translating gives CASGPGDTQYF. The chain is built from TRBV13 and TRBJ2-3; D is uncertain. The CDR3 has 11 residues. Per the germline V gene, CDR1 is PRHDT and CDR2 is FYEKMQ (reference sequence). The V and J ends lost 8 bases and 6 bases respectively, with 9 bases between them.

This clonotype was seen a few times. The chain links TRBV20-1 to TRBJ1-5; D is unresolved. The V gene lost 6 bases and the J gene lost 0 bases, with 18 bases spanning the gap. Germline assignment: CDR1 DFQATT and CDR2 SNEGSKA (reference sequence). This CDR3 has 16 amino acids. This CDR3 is CSALRDEAHSNQPQHF. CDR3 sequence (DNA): TGCAGTGCCCTCCGAGACGAGGCGCATAGCAATCAGCCCCAGCATTTT.

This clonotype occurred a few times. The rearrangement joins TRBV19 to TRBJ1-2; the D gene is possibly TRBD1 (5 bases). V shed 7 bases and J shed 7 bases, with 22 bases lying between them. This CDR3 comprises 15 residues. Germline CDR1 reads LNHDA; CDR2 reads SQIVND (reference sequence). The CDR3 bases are TGTGCCAGTACCCCCCGGGGCAGGACCGGTTCTGGCTACACCTTC. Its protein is CASTPRGRTGSGYTF.

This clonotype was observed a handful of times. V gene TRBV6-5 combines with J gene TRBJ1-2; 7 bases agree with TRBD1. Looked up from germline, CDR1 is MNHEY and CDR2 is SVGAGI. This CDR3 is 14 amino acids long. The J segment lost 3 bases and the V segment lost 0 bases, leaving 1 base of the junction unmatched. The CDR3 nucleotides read TGTGCCAGCAGTTACTCGACAGGGTACTATGGCTACACCTTC. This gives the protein CASSYSTGYYGYTF.

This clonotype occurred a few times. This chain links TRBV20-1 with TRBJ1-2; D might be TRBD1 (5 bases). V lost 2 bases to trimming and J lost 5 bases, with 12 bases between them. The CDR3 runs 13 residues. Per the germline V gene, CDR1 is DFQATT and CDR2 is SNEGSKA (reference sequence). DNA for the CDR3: TGCAGTGCTAGAAGCAGGGAAGATTATGGCTACACCTTC. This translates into CSARSREDYGYTF.

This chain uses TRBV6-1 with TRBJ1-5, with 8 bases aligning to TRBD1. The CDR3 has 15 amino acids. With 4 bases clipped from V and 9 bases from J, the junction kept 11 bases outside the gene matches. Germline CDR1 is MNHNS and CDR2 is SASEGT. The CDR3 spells CASSGPGQGLGPQHF. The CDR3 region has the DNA TGTGCCAGCAGTGGCCCTGGACAGGGCCTGGGGCCCCAGCATTTT.

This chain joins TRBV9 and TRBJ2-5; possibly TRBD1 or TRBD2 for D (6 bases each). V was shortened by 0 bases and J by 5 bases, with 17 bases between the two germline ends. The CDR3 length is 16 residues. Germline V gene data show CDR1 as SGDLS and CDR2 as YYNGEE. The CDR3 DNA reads TGTGCCAGCAGCGTAGCTCTCGGGGGCCTATCGGAGACCCAGTACTTC. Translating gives CASSVALGGLSETQYF.

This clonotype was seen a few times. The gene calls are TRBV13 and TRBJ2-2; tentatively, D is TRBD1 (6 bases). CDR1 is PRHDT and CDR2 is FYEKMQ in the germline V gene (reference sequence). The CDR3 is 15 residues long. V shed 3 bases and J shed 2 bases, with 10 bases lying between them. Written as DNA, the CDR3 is TGTGCCAGCAGCTTCAGGGGTGGAAACACCGGGGAGCTGTTTTTT. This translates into CASSFRGGNTGELFF.

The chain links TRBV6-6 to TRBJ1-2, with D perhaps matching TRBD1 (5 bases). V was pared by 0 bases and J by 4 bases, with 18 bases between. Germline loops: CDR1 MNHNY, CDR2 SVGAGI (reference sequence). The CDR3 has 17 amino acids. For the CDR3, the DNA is TGTGCCAGCAGTTACTCCGGGGGTATGTCTTCGGCCTATGGCTACACCTTC. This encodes CASSYSGGMSSAYGYTF.

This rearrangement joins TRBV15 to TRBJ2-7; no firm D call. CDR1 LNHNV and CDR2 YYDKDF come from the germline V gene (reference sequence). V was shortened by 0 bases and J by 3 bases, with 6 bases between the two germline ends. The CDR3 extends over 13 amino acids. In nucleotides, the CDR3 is TGTGCCACCAGCAGAGAGCGGCTCTACGAGCAGTACGTC. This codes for CATSRERLYEQYV.

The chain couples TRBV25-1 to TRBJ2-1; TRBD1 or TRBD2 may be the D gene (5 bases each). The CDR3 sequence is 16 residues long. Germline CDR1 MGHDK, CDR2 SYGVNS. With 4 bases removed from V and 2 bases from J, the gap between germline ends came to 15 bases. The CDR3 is CASSGHSEGPYNEQFF. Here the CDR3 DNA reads TGTGCCAGCAGTGGACATTCCGAGGGGCCCTACAATGAGCAGTTCTTC.

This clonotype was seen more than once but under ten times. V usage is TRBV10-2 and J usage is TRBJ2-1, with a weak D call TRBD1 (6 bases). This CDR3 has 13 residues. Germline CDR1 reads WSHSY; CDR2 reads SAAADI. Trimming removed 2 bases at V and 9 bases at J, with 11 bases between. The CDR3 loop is CASSEGGRGEQFF. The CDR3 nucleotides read TGCGCCAGCAGTGAGGGGGGCCGGGGTGAGCAGTTCTTC.

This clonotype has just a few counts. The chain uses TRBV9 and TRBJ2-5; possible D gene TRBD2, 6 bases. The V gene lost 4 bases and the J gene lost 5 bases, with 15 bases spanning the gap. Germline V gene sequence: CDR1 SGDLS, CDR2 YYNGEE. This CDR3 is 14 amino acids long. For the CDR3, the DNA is TGTGCCAGCAGCCTCGCGGGGTTGGCCGAGACCCAGTACTTC. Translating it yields CASSLAGLAETQYF.